The clone carrying this T cell receptor (beta chain) was detected only a few times. This specimen comes from a study of shared clonotypes between healthy human individuals. Germline CDR1 and CDR2: SNHLY and FYNNEI. This CDR3 region has 13 residues. The V and J ends lost 8 bases and 0 bases respectively, with 10 bases between them. TCRdb's table, derived via immunoSEQ multiplex PCR, lists solely in-frame clones and lacks some. The sample gives approximately 2.5 million clones, under 95% of which show up once; 0.36% is in the top ten. The J gene is TRBJ1-1, the V gene TRBV2; TRBD1 might be the D (6 bases). The clonotype was recovered from a man aged 18 to 30 in good health. Some clones in this sample may be carry-over from other donors' samples. The specimen was naive CD4+ T cells from PBMCs. Subset given: CD45RA+ positively selected. In DNA form, the CDR3 reads TGTGCCAGCGGGGGGCGACTGAACACTGAAGCTTTCTTT. Encoded protein: CASGGRLNTEAFF.